Listed here are 10 T cell receptor beta chains from one sample, sequenced in a study of shared clonotypes between healthy human individuals. Sequencing used immunoSEQ multiplex PCR; TCRdb keeps in-frame clones, though not all of them. The sample contains roughly 490,000 clones, 76% of which appear only once. The sample comprised PBMCs. The receptors come from a woman aged 35 to 49 in good health. Some clones in this sample may be carry-over from other donors' samples.

As for this clone: A much larger clone lies one base from this, so it may be a read error. At the DNA level, this CDR3 is encoded by other sequences in the same sample as well. V and J are TRBV30 and TRBJ2-5; tentatively, D is TRBD1 or TRBD2 (5 bases each). The CDR3 contains 16 residues. Trimming removed 0 bases at V and 4 bases at J, with 18 bases between. Germline V gene data show CDR1 as GTSNPN and CDR2 as SVGIG (reference sequence). The CDR3 loop reads CAWSVREALRGETQYF. The CDR3 nucleotides read TGTGCCTGGAGTGTACGTGAGGCGTTGAGGGGAGAGACCCAGTACTTC. The whole variable domain, filled in from reference TRBV30 and TRBJ2-5, reads SQTIHQWPATLVQPVGSPLSLECTVEGTSNPNLYWYRQAAGRGLQLLFYSVGIGQISSEVPQNLSASRPQDRQFILSSKKLLLSDSGFYLCAWSVREALRGETQYFGPGTRLLVL.

This clone occurred many times. Other DNA sequences from this sample encode an identical CDR3 as well. The chain recombines TRBV5-1 with TRBJ2-3; 7 bases line up with TRBD1. V lost 5 bases and J lost 2; bases outside the gene matches: 5. The germline gives CDR1 SGHRS, CDR2 YFSETQ. This CDR3 comprises 14 residues. The CDR3 DNA follows: TGCGCCAGCAGTCTGGGACAGACCACAGATACGCAGTATTTT. This translates into CASSLGQTTDTQYF.

The chain uses TRBV6-5 and TRBJ2-7; 12 bases map to TRBD1. Germline CDR1 MNHEY, CDR2 SVGAGI. The CDR3 is made up of 15 amino acids. Losses at the gene ends were 5 bases for V and 3 bases for J; bases not matched to a gene: 5. CDR3 protein: CASSPGQGAIYEQYF. The CDR3 DNA follows: TGTGCCAGCAGTCCGGGACAGGGGGCGATCTACGAGCAGTACTTC.

This clone was observed at least ten times. V and J are TRBV2 and TRBJ2-5, with TRBD2 matching over 8 bases. Matching the DNA end better, TRBJ2-7 makes the J call doubtful. CDR1 SNHLY and CDR2 FYNNEI come from the germline V gene. The CDR3 covers 15 residues. CDR3 amino acids: CASSDVTSGSYEQYF. CDR3 DNA: TGTGCCAGCAGTGACGTCACTAGCGGCTCCTACGAGCAGTACTTC.

Concerning this clone: This may arise from a read error, as a much more abundant clone is one base away. In the same sample, other DNA sequences code for this CDR3. The rearrangement links TRBV29-1 to TRBJ2-1; a weak D match, TRBD1 (6 bases). The CDR3 length is 12 residues. The germline V gene has CDR1 SQVTM and CDR2 ANQGSEA. The CDR3 protein is CSVGASYNEQFF. In DNA, the CDR3 is TGCAGCGTGGGGGCTAGCTACAACGAGCAGTTCTTC.

Only one count was recorded for this clone. The chain employs TRBV6-5 and TRBJ2-7, with 11 positions matching TRBD1. Germline CDR1 reads MNHEY; CDR2 reads SVGAGI. V gave up 7 bases and J gave up 3 bases; unmatched junction bases: 2. This CDR3 contains 13 residues. Here the CDR3 reads CASTGTGGYEQYF. The DNA of the CDR3 is TGTGCCAGCACCGGGACAGGGGGCTACGAGCAGTACTTC.

This chain links TRBV5-1 with TRBJ1-2; maybe TRBD1 (5 bases). This CDR3 is built from 16 residues. Between the trimmed V and J ends, which lost 3 bases and 0 bases, there was a span of 15 bases. Germline assignment: CDR1 SGHRS and CDR2 YFSETQ. For the CDR3, the DNA is TGCGCCAGCAGCTCCACCCGGGACTCGCCTAACTATGGCTACACCTTC. Residues: CASSSTRDSPNYGYTF. Drawing the rest from reference TRBV5-1 and TRBJ1-2, the complete variable domain is KAGVTQTPRYLIKTRGQQVTLSCSPISGHRSVSWYQQTPGQGLQFLFEYFSETQRNKGNFPGRFSGRQFSNSRSEMNVSTLELGDSALYLCASSSTRDSPNYGYTFGSGTRLTVV.

The rearrangement joins TRBV5-1 to TRBJ1-2, with unresolved D. Germline V gene lookup returns CDR1 SGHRS and CDR2 YFSETQ. The CDR3 runs to 13 residues. V dropped 2 bases and J dropped 6 bases, with 11 bases sitting between them. Here the CDR3 DNA reads TGCGCCAGCAGCTTAAGCGGGCGGGATGGCTACACCTTC. Its protein product is CASSLSGRDGYTF.

This chain links TRBV5-6 with TRBJ2-1; perhaps TRBD2 as D (6 bases). Germline V gives CDR1 SGHDT, CDR2 YYEEEE. V lost 0 bases and J 3 bases, leaving 13 bases between the germline ends. The CDR3 contains 16 residues. The CDR3 loop is CASSLVRASDYNEQFF. Here the CDR3 DNA reads TGTGCCAGCAGCTTGGTGAGGGCTAGCGACTACAATGAGCAGTTCTTC.

This chain uses TRBV23-1 with TRBJ2-7; perhaps TRBD2 as D (6 bases). TRBV23-1 is labeled an ORF, and its function is uncertain. The CDR3 runs 16 residues. The V gene lost 0 bases and the J gene lost 6 bases, with 18 bases spanning the gap. The DNA of the CDR3 is TGCGCCAGCAGTCAATCCATAGGAGGGAAACCTACCGAGCAGTACTTC. Translation: CASSQSIGGKPTEQYF.